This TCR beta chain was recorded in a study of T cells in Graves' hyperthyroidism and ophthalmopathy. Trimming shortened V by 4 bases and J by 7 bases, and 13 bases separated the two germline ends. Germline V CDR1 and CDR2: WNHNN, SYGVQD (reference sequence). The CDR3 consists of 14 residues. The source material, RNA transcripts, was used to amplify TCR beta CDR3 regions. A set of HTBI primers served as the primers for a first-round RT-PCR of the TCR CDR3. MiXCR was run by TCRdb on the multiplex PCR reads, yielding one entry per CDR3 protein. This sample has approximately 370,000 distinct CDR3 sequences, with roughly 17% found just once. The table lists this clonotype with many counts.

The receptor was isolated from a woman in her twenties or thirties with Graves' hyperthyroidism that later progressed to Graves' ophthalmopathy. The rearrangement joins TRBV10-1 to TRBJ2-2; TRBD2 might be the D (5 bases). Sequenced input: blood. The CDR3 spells CASSALAANGELFF. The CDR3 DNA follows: TGCGCCAGCAGTGCCCTAGCAGCTAACGGGGAGCTGTTTTTT.